The clone carrying this T cell receptor beta chain appeared a few times. The data were taken from a study of T cell repertoires in cytomegalovirus infection. Whole-study context: Both CMV infection and a matching HLA type were indicated by public TCR beta signatures.

TCRdb processed the reads anew with MiXCR; each CDR3 protein has one entry. Counted here are about 490,000 distinct CDR3 sequences, about 25% occurring once; the ten biggest clones make up about 12%. Sequences were obtained from PBMCs. The source is a human donor in good health (CMV status not recorded). Some clones in this sample may be carry-over from other donors' samples.

CDR3 DNA sequence: TGTGCCAGCAGCTCCAATAACAGGGGAGAAGATGAAAAACTGTTTTTT. Translation gives CASSSNNRGEDEKLFF. The chain links TRBV7-9 to TRBJ1-4, with 7 bases lining up with TRBD1. The CDR3 length is 16 residues. V lost 4 bases to trimming and J lost 6 bases; unmatched junction nucleotides: 11. Germline V gene lookup returns CDR1 SEHNR and CDR2 FQNEAQ (reference sequence).